These 17 T cell receptor beta chains came from one sample sequenced in a study of cytomegalovirus exposure and HLA in healthy donors (dated by TCRdb to about 2017). The library relied on the immunoSEQ multiplex PCR assay. For the multiplex PCR, a mixture combining 60 forward primers for TCR Vbeta segments and 13 reverse primers for TCR Jbeta segments was used. This immuneACCESS table, as held by TCRdb, lists in-frame sequences with V and J called but not all clones. Of the missing ones, under half trace to an unresolved V gene in checked studies; the others have no known cause. For this sample there are about 190,000 clones; approximately 12% appear just once. Of the sample, more than 7% falls within the top ten clones. Sequencing was performed on PBMCs. These receptors came from a man aged 50 or older in good health and CMV-seropositive.

CDR3 sequence: CASSPRGGGNTGELFF. As DNA, the CDR3 is TGTGCCAGCAGCCCGCGGGGGGGCGGGAACACCGGGGAGCTGTTTTTT. This rearrangement joins TRBV7-2 to TRBJ2-2; 9 bases map to TRBD2. The CDR3 totals 16 residues. In germline, CDR1 is SGHTA, CDR2 FQGNSA. The junction had 5 bases not matched to a gene; V was cut back by 5 bases and J by 1 base.

The rearrangement joins TRBV7-2 to TRBJ2-5; 11 bases are shared with TRBD2. The length of the CDR3 is 15 residues. Germline values: CDR1 SGHTA, CDR2 FQGNSA. V trimming: 4 bases; J trimming: 4 bases; junction bases outside the gene matches: 5. DNA for the CDR3: TGTGCCAGCAGCTCCTTAGCGGGGGGGGGAGAGACCCAGTACTTC. Amino acids: CASSSLAGGGETQYF.

In this sample, this clone turned up a few times. The chain employs TRBV7-6 and TRBJ1-5, with 7 nucleotides matching TRBD1. Germline V gene data show CDR1 as SGHVS and CDR2 as FNYEAQ. The CDR3 extends over 15 amino acids. The V gene end was trimmed by 0 bases and the J gene end by 6 bases; junction bases not matched to a gene: 5. The CDR3 region is CASSLATGDGQPQHF. CDR3 DNA sequence: TGTGCCAGCAGCTTAGCTACAGGGGACGGTCAGCCCCAGCATTTT.

This clone was seen a handful of times. The chain is built from TRBV5-1 and TRBJ2-5, with 11 bases fitting TRBD2. The CDR3 loop spans 15 amino acids. V gave up 4 bases and J gave up 6 bases; unmatched junction bases: 8. Germline CDR1 reads SGHRS; CDR2 reads YFSETQ. The DNA of the CDR3 is TGCGCCAGCAGCCGTACTAGCGGGGGAGTGAAGACCCAGTACTTC. Residues: CASSRTSGGVKTQYF.

J is TRBJ1-1 and V is TRBV29-1; possible D gene TRBD1, 5 bases. Germline CDR1 is SQVTM and CDR2 is ANQGSEA. There are 12 residues in the CDR3. The CDR3 bases are TGCGGATCCAGGGTACGGAACACTGAAGCTTTCTTT. It is translated as CGSRVRNTEAFF.

This clone was recorded many times. The chain has TRBV25-1 and TRBJ2-3, with D possibly TRBD2 on 6 matching bases. Trimming stripped 6 bases from V and 6 bases from J, with 16 bases between. The CDR3 loop spans 14 amino acids. The germline V gene encodes CDR1 MGHDK and CDR2 SYGVNS. DNA for the CDR3: TGTGCCAGCAGCCCGGGACTTTTAGACGATACGCAGTATTTT. Translation: CASSPGLLDDTQYF. The variable domain in full, completed from reference TRBV25-1 and TRBJ2-3, reads EADIYQTPRYLVIGTGKKITLECSQTMGHDKMYWYQQDPGMELHLIHYSYGVNSTEKGDLSSESTVSRIRTEHFPLTLESARPSHTSQYLCASSPGLLDDTQYFGPGTRLTVL.

This clone has just a few counts. The rearrangement links TRBV11-2 to TRBJ2-2; 12 bases are shared with TRBD1. CDR3 length: 18 amino acids. The germline V gene encodes CDR1 SGHAT and CDR2 FQNNGV. Trimming at V came to 5 bases and at J to 4 bases, leaving 11 bases not matched to a gene. CDR3 sequence (DNA): TGTGCCAGCAGCCCAAGGGGACAGGGGGCTAGCGGCACCGGGGAGCTGTTTTTT. It encodes CASSPRGQGASGTGELFF. Using reference TRBV11-2 and TRBJ2-2 for the parts outside the CDR3, the full variable domain is EAGVAQSPRYKIIEKRQSVAFWCNPISGHATLYWYQQILGQGPKLLIQFQNNGVVDDSQLPKDRFSAERLKGVDSTLKIQPAKLEDSAVYLCASSPRGQGASGTGELFFGEGSRLTVL.

This clone occurred a few times. The genes are TRBV7-2 and TRBJ1-1, with D possibly matching TRBD1 (5 bases). V was cut by 5 bases and J by 1 base, with 8 bases left in between. CDR1 and CDR2 from the germline V gene are SGHTA and FQGNSA. This CDR3 is built from 13 residues. CDR3 amino acids: CASSATGNTEAFF. The CDR3 DNA reads TGTGCCAGCAGCGCCACAGGGAACACTGAAGCTTTCTTT.

The chain has TRBV6-1 and TRBJ1-5; TRBD1 agrees at 9 bases. The CDR3 spans 16 residues. V lost 1 base to trimming and J lost 5 bases; unmatched junction nucleotides: 6. Germline CDR1 reads MNHNS; CDR2 reads SASEGT. The CDR3 DNA is TGTGCCAGCAGTGAAGACGTGGGACAGGGCTATCAGCCCCAGCATTTT. This encodes CASSEDVGQGYQPQHF.

This clone was recorded a few times. V gene TRBV30 combines with J gene TRBJ1-5; the D is unclear. Deletions cut 2 bases from V and 5 bases from J, with 10 bases between. Germline V gives CDR1 GTSNPN, CDR2 SVGIG (reference sequence). The CDR3 consists of 13 residues. CDR3 sequence: CAWSPRDHQPQHF. CDR3 DNA sequence: TGTGCCTGGAGTCCGCGAGATCATCAGCCCCAGCATTTT.

The chain has TRBV7-2 and TRBJ1-6, with 7 bases identical to TRBD1. The CDR3 is made up of 15 amino acids. The V and J ends lost 0 bases and 10 bases, in that order; junction bases with no gene match: 6. CDR1 is SGHTA, CDR2 FQGNSA, per germline. The DNA of the CDR3 is TGTGCCAGCAGCTTAGCCCAGGGGGGCGCATCACCCCTCCACTTT. Its protein product is CASSLAQGGASPLHF.

This clone was observed a handful of times. CDR3 protein: CASSLVGGEQYV. The CDR3 nucleotides read TGTGCCAGCAGCTTGGTTGGAGGCGAGCAGTACGTC. The chain recombines TRBV5-4 with TRBJ2-7, with D possibly TRBD2 on 5 matching bases. There are 12 residues in the CDR3. Trimming removed 0 bases at V and 6 bases at J, with 7 bases between. CDR1 is SGHNT, CDR2 YYREEE, per germline (reference sequence).

The table lists this clone with a few counts. The chain couples TRBV6-1 to TRBJ2-1; 10 bases line up with TRBD1. Germline-derived CDR1 and CDR2 are MNHNS and SASEGT. The CDR3 has 14 amino acids. Trimming cost V 6 bases and J 8 bases; bases outside gene matches: 7. The CDR3 region has the DNA TGTGCCAGCAGAAGGGACAGGGGTGGGGATGAGCAGTTCTTC. This codes for CASRRDRGGDEQFF.

The CDR3 loop reads CASSPLAVRQETQYF. CDR3 bases: TGTGCCAGCAGCCCACTAGCGGTCAGGCAAGAGACCCAGTACTTC. This chain links TRBV7-8 with TRBJ2-5, with 8 bases aligning to TRBD2. CDR1 and CDR2 (germline): SGHVS, FQNEAQ. V lost 5 bases and J lost 2; bases outside the gene matches: 7. CDR3 length: 15 amino acids.

Only a few counts were recorded for this clone. The V and J genes are TRBV4-3 and TRBJ2-2; D uncertain. From germline, CDR1 is LGHNA and CDR2 YSLEER. The CDR3 is 15 amino acids. The V gene lost 0 bases and the J gene lost 2 bases, with 7 bases spanning the gap. DNA of the CDR3: TGCGCCAGCAGCCAAGACCGTATTAACACCGGGGAGCTGTTTTTT. Protein product: CASSQDRINTGELFF.

This clone was recorded a few times. In DNA form, the CDR3 reads TGTGCCAGCAGCCAACCACAGGGATATATGGGTGGCTACACCTTC. It translates to CASSQPQGYMGGYTF. The chain couples TRBV4-2 to TRBJ1-2; TRBD1 might be the D (6 bases). The CDR3 sequence is 15 residues long. With 2 bases removed from V and 7 bases from J, the gap between germline ends came to 17 bases. Per the germline V gene, CDR1 is LGHNA and CDR2 is YNFKEQ.

This clone was counted a few times. The CDR3 sequence: CASSRQSSYEQYF. CDR3 nucleotide sequence: TGTGCCAGCAGTAGACAGAGCTCCTACGAGCAGTACTTC. The chain recombines TRBV6-5 with TRBJ2-7; D might be TRBD1 (5 bases). Germline V gene sequence: CDR1 MNHEY, CDR2 SVGAGI. The CDR3 extends over 13 amino acids. Trimming cost V 5 bases and J 0 bases, with 8 bases left between them.